These T cell receptor beta chains were read from a single sample in a study of blood T cell repertoires in COVID-19. Some clones are missing from TCRdb's copy, which holds only in-frame ones; the method was immunoSEQ multiplex PCR. The sample consists of under 200,000 clones, roughly 85% of them appearing once. The specimen was PBMCs or T cells enriched from blood (not recorded which). The receptors stem from a woman in her sixties or seventies in a cohort exposed to, infected with or recovered from COVID-19 (not recorded which). CDR3s include the opening cysteine and the closing phenylalanine or tryptophan. Each record gives: D gene, V gene, J gene, clone size, CDR3 DNA, CDR3 protein. D genes are given only for firm matches. Clone sizes are given selectively: once, few, many, or a class where the clone is expanded.

>TRBD2|TRBV2|TRBJ2-7|NA
TGTGCCAGCAGACCACTAGCGGGAGCCTACGAGCAGTACTTC
CASRPLAGAYEQYF
>NA|TRBV3-1/TRBV3-2|TRBJ2-7|few
TGTGCCAGCAGCCCCCAGGGGTACTTGAACGAGCAGTACTTC
CASSPQGYLNEQYF
>NA|TRBV20-1|TRBJ1-2|NA
TGCAGTGCTAAGGAGAACTATGGCTACACCTTC
CSAKENYGYTF
>TRBD1|TRBV6-5|TRBJ2-7|NA
TGTGCCAGCAGTCTAACCGGGACAGGGAACTACGAGCAGTACTTC
CASSLTGTGNYEQYF
>NA|TRBV28|TRBJ2-7|NA
TGTGCCAGCAGTCGCGGGACAGACTACGAGCAGTACTTC
CASSRGTDYEQYF
>TRBD1|TRBV28|TRBJ2-7|NA
TGTGCCAGCAGAGATCAGGGGGCTGGCTACGAGCAGTACTTC
CASRDQGAGYEQYF
>NA|TRBV30|TRBJ1-5|few
TGTGCCTGGAGTGGACAGGCCTCCAATCAGCCCCAGCATTTT
CAWSGQASNQPQHF
>TRBD1|TRBV6-5|TRBJ2-1|NA
TGTGCCAGCAGTCGGGGACAGTACAATGAGCAGTTCTTC
CASSRGQYNEQFF
>NA|TRBV28|TRBJ1-5|NA
TGTGCCAGCAGTCTACGGAATCCCAGGGTGCGCGAGGGCAATCAGCCCCAGCATTTT
CASSLRNPRVREGNQPQHF
>TRBD2|TRBV11-3|TRBJ2-1|NA
TGTGCCAGCAGCTCAGGAGTGTCTAGCGGGAGTAGGGGCAATGAGCAGTTCTTC
CASSSGVSSGSRGNEQFF
>TRBD1|TRBV29-1|TRBJ2-5|NA
TGCAGCGTTGGAAACAGGGGAGAGACCCAGTACTTC
CSVGNRGETQYF
>NA|TRBV18|TRBJ2-1|NA
TGTGCCAGCTCACTAGCAGAATACTCCTACAATGAGCAGTTCTTC
CASSLAEYSYNEQFF
>TRBD1|TRBV18|TRBJ1-3|NA
TGTGCCAGCTCACCGACAGGGGAAAGAAACACCATATATTTT
CASSPTGERNTIYF
>TRBD2|TRBV18|TRBJ2-5|NA
TGTGCCAGCTCACCGGGAATAGCGGGAGAGAGAGAGACCCAGTACTTC
CASSPGIAGERETQYF
>NA|TRBV6-5|TRBJ2-7|NA
TGTGCCAGCAGTTACTCTCAGCGGTACGAGCAGTACTTC
CASSYSQRYEQYF
>TRBD1|TRBV6-1|TRBJ1-5|NA
TGTGCCAGCAGTGAAGGGGGTGGACAGGGGAATCAGCCCCAGCATTTT
CASSEGGGQGNQPQHF
>NA|TRBV7-8|TRBJ2-3|NA
TGTGCCAGCAGCTTACGAGACTCCCGCACAGATACGCAGTATTTT
CASSLRDSRTDTQYF
>NA|TRBV14|TRBJ2-7|NA
TGTGCCAGCAGCCAAGTCGGGGGACCGATCTACGAGCAGTACTTC
CASSQVGGPIYEQYF
>TRBD2|TRBV5-4|TRBJ2-1|NA
TGTGCCAGCAGCCTCGGGGGGAGTATCTACAATGAGCAGTTCTTC
CASSLGGSIYNEQFF
>TRBD2|TRBV5-1|TRBJ2-1|NA
TGCGCCAGCAGCCCCAGACTAGCGGGGGACAATGAGCAGTTCTTC
CASSPRLAGDNEQFF